The rows below give T cell receptor beta chains drawn from one sample of a study of blood T cell repertoires in COVID-19. Clones were sequenced by immunoSEQ multiplex PCR, and TCRdb holds only the in-frame ones, with some missing. The sample shows 200,000 to 300,000 clones, about 82% of them seen only once. Sample: peripheral blood. These receptors all come from a woman aged 55 to 70 with active or convalescent COVID-19. The CDR3 runs from the conserved cysteine through the conserved F or W. A D gene is named only where the DNA matches it firmly. A row's size may be missing; if present it is once, few, many or a size class.

>TRBV11-2|.|TRBJ2-2|TRBD1
TGTGCCAGCGAGACAGGGGGCTTACACGGGGAGCTGTTTTTT
CASETGGLHGELFF
>TRBV10-3|.|TRBJ1-2|TRBD1
TGTGCCATCAGTGACCAGGGACAGGGTTATGGCTACACCTTC
CAISDQGQGYGYTF
>TRBV6-5|.|TRBJ2-3|.
TGTGCCAGCAGTTATGTAGCTAGCACAGATACGCAGTATTTT
CASSYVASTDTQYF
>TRBV27|.|TRBJ2-7|.
TGTGCCAGCAGTTTAGCTTACAGCACGGCCGCTGAGCAGTACTTC
CASSLAYSTAAEQYF
>TRBV24-1|.|TRBJ2-2|.
TGTGCCTGCCGGTCGGGGGGCGTTAATTTTAACACCGGGGAGCTGTTTTTT
CACRSGGVNFNTGELFF
>TRBV28|.|TRBJ1-1|.
TGTGCCAGCAGTTTACCCCACATCCGGACAGATGAAGCTTTCTTT
CASSLPHIRTDEAFF
>TRBV28|.|TRBJ2-3|.
TGTGCCAGCAGTTCCCGGACAGACTTCACAGATACGCAGTATTTT
CASSSRTDFTDTQYF
>TRBV4-2|few|TRBJ1-1|.
TGTGCCAGCAGCCACCAAACTAAGGGGCATAGTGGAGCTTTCTTT
CASSHQTKGHSGAFF
>TRBV5-1|.|TRBJ1-2|TRBD1
TGCGCCAGCAGCTACGCGACAGGGGGGACAGCTAACTATGGCTACACCTTC
CASSYATGGTANYGYTF
>TRBV5-6|.|TRBJ2-7|.
TGTGCCAGCAGCTTGGTGCGCCTAGCTGTGAGCTCCTACGAGCAGTACTTC
CASSLVRLAVSSYEQYF
>TRBV24-1|.|TRBJ2-7|.
TGTGCCACCAGTGATTTGCCACACACCCTAGAGTCCTACGAGCAGTACTTC
CATSDLPHTLESYEQYF
>TRBV2|.|TRBJ1-2|.
TGTGCCAGTCCAACATCCCCCTATGGCTACACCTTC
CASPTSPYGYTF
>TRBV6-5|.|TRBJ2-3|.
TGTGCCAGCAGAGACAGGAGATCTAGCACAGATACGCAGTATTTT
CASRDRRSSTDTQYF
>TRBV18|.|TRBJ2-1|.
TGTGCCAGCTCACCGCCGACAGGTGACTACAATGAGCAGTTCTTC
CASSPPTGDYNEQFF
>TRBV11-3|.|TRBJ2-1|TRBD2
TGTGCCAGCAGCTTAGCTAGCGGGAGGGTCAGTGAGCAGTTCTTC
CASSLASGRVSEQFF
>TRBV9|.|TRBJ2-2|.
TGTGCCAGCAGCGGACCCCGGGGGAGGACGAACACCGGGGAGCTGTTTTTT
CASSGPRGRTNTGELFF
>TRBV2|.|TRBJ1-5|.
TGTGCCAGCAGTGCAATCAATCAGCCCCAGCATTTT
CASSAINQPQHF
>TRBV14|.|TRBJ1-2|TRBD1
TGTGCCAGCAGCCCCCGGGACAGGGGACACTATGGCTACACCTTC
CASSPRDRGHYGYTF
>TRBV3-1/TRBV3-2|.|TRBJ2-7|.
TGTGCCAGCAGCCATGTCGACACCCCCTACGAGCAGTACTTC
CASSHVDTPYEQYF
>TRBV11-2|few|TRBJ1-2|.
TGTGCCAGCAGCCCTCGGGACACGGGCGCCAGCTACACCTTC
CASSPRDTGASYTF
>TRBV27|few|TRBJ1-2|.
TGTGCCAGCAGGTTACATATCACAGGAGAGGGCTACACCTTC
CASRLHITGEGYTF
>TRBV20-1|.|TRBJ1-2|.
TGCAGACCTGATGGGGCTGGCTACACCTTC
CRPDGAGYTF
>TRBV28|.|TRBJ1-5|TRBD1
TGTGCCAGCAGCCCAACGACAGGGGGTAGGAGTCAGCCCCAGCATTTT
CASSPTTGGRSQPQHF
>TRBV9|.|TRBJ2-2|TRBD1
TGTGCCAGCAGCTGGACAGGCACCGGGGAGCTGTTTTTT
CASSWTGTGELFF
>TRBV2|.|TRBJ2-2|TRBD1
TGTGCCAGCAGTGAAGTTGCAGGGGGCCGTTCCTCCGGGGAGCTGTTTTTT
CASSEVAGGRSSGELFF
>TRBV7-8|few|TRBJ1-6|TRBD1
TGTGCCAGCAGCTTGGGGACAGGGATGTCACCCCTCCACTTT
CASSLGTGMSPLHF
>TRBV11-3|once|TRBJ2-1|.
TGTGCCAGCAGCCGAGGAGGGCAGGGAGAGCAGTTCTTC
CASSRGGQGEQFF
>TRBV5-1|.|TRBJ2-7|.
TGCGCCAGCAGCTTGATGGGCCACTCGGGGGAGCAGTACTTC
CASSLMGHSGEQYF
>TRBV4-2|.|TRBJ2-3|TRBD1
TGTGCCAGCAGCCCTTACAGGGGGAGCACAGATACGCAGTATTTT
CASSPYRGSTDTQYF
>TRBV11-2|.|TRBJ1-5|.
TGTGCCAGCAGCTTAGTAGGAGGGAATCGCAATCAGCCCCAGCATTTT
CASSLVGGNRNQPQHF
>TRBV19|.|TRBJ2-4|TRBD2
TGTGCCAGTAGTCCGTCAGCGGGAGTGGCCAAAAACATTCAGTACTTC
CASSPSAGVAKNIQYF
>TRBV5-1|.|TRBJ1-1|.
TGCGCCAGCAGCTTGAGAGGATCTAAGACTTCGAACACTGAAGCTTTCTTT
CASSLRGSKTSNTEAFF
>TRBV3-1/TRBV3-2|.|TRBJ2-7|TRBD2
TGTGCCAGCAGCCAAGGTAGCGGGAGGGCCCACGAGCAGTACTTC
CASSQGSGRAHEQYF
>TRBV6-6|once|TRBJ1-5|.
TGTGCCAGCAGTGATGACTTTCTACGGCCCCAGCATTTT
CASSDDFLRPQHF
>TRBV9|.|TRBJ1-1|.
TGTGCCAGCAGCGTAGTAGGGGGTAACACTGAAGCTTTCTTT
CASSVVGGNTEAFF
>TRBV11-2|.|TRBJ1-3|.
TGTGCCAGCAGCTTAGGGCCGATCTCTGGAAACACCATATATTTT
CASSLGPISGNTIYF
>TRBV5-1|.|TRBJ2-7|.
TGCGCCAGCAGCTTGGTTCCAGGGGCCTACGAGCAGTACTTC
CASSLVPGAYEQYF
>TRBV21-1|few|TRBJ2-2|.
TGTGCCAGCAGCACAATTCCCTGGACAGGGGGCTCAGGGGACACCGGGGAGCTGTTTTTT
CASSTIPWTGGSGDTGELFF
>TRBV24-1|.|TRBJ2-5|.
TGTGCCACCAGTGAGACTAGTCGTGGGACCCAGTACTTC
CATSETSRGTQYF
>TRBV10-3|few|TRBJ1-2|.
TGTGCCATACAATTGACAGGAAACTATGGCTACACCTTC
CAIQLTGNYGYTF
>TRBV19|.|TRBJ1-1|.
TGTGCCAGTAGTGGGGCAGGATTGAACACTGAAGCTTTCTTT
CASSGAGLNTEAFF